These T cell receptor beta chains were read from a single sample in a study of vaccination and CD4 T cells after COVID-19. Each CDR3 protein gets one entry after TCRdb re-called the PCR reads with MiXCR. This table holds 7,000 to 8,500 distinct CDR3 sequences, less than 35% found once. Antigens of these TCRs are unknown. Sequencing used CD4+ T cells from blood, cultured in vitro. All receptors derive from a human donor in good health. Each CDR3 is given with its conserved first and last residue. Fields, in order: clone size, D gene, J gene, V gene, CDR3 length, CDR3 DNA, CDR3 protein. The D gene is left open where the match is weak. Clone size is shown for a subset of rows, as once, few, many or a class of expanded clone.

.	.	TRBJ2-5	TRBV2	17	TGTGCCAGCAGTGACACTGGTTTTCTGGGTCGAGAAGAGACCCAGTACTTC	CASSDTGFLGREETQYF
.	TRBD1	TRBJ1-5	TRBV28	16	TGTGCCAGCAGTTCCGCGAGGACAGGGAACAATCAGCCCCAGCATTTT	CASSSARTGNNQPQHF
.	.	TRBJ2-3	TRBV20-1	16	TGCAGTGCGCGGCCGAGAGGTAGCGAAAGCACAGATACGCAGTATTTT	CSARPRGSESTDTQYF
.	.	TRBJ1-3	TRBV4-1	14	TGCGCCAGCAGCCAAGGGTGGGCTGGAAACACCATATATTTT	CASSQGWAGNTIYF
.	.	TRBJ1-5	TRBV28	13	TGTGCCAGCAGTTTGAGTAGCAATCAGCCCCAGCATTTT	CASSLSSNQPQHF
few	.	TRBJ2-3	TRBV5-4	16	TGTGCCAGCAGCTTGGAGGCAGCGCTAAACACAGATACGCAGTATTTT	CASSLEAALNTDTQYF
.	.	TRBJ1-6	TRBV4-2	14	TGTGCCAGCAGCTCCAGACACGGCAGCGAACCCCTCCACTTT	CASSSRHGSEPLHF
.	.	TRBJ1-1	TRBV7-9	14	TGTGCCAGCAGCTCGGGACAATTGAACACTGAAGCTTTCTTT	CASSSGQLNTEAFF
few	.	TRBJ1-5	TRBV6-2/TRBV6-3	17	TGTGCCAGCAACCCATCCCTGGGGGCCGAAGGCAATCAGCCCCAGCATTTT	CASNPSLGAEGNQPQHF
.	TRBD1	TRBJ1-5	TRBV29-1	13	TGCAGCGTAAGACAGGGAGGCAATCAGCCCCAGCATTTT	CSVRQGGNQPQHF
few	.	TRBJ1-5	TRBV28	16	TGTGCCAGCAGTTTAGAGGGGCCGGGGAGCAATCAGCCCCAGCATTTT	CASSLEGPGSNQPQHF
few	.	TRBJ2-3	TRBV6-2/TRBV6-3	17	TGTGCCAGCAGTCCCCTTTTCATAACGGGCGCGGAAGATACGCAGTATTTT	CASSPLFITGAEDTQYF
.	.	TRBJ2-3	TRBV5-1	15	TGCGCCAGCAGCTGGCAGGGGGGTAGCACAGATACGCAGTATTTT	CASSWQGGSTDTQYF
.	TRBD2	TRBJ2-1	TRBV7-2	13	TGTGCCAGTGGGACTAGCGGGAGTTATGAGCAGTTCTTC	CASGTSGSYEQFF
.	.	TRBJ2-5	TRBV5-4	11	TGTGCCAGCAGCACGGACGGGACCCAGTACTTC	CASSTDGTQYF
few	TRBD2	TRBJ2-2	TRBV7-2	16	TGTGCCAGCAGCTCCGGGACTAGCGGGGGGAGAGGGGAGCTGTTTTTT	CASSSGTSGGRGELFF
few	.	TRBJ1-2	TRBV7-8	15	TGTGCCAGCAGCTTAGCGGGTTACAGGGAGGGCGGCTACACCTTC	CASSLAGYREGGYTF
.	.	TRBJ2-1	TRBV7-2	16	TGTGCCAGCAGCTTGCAGGTTAGGAGCTCCTACAATGAGCAGTTCTTC	CASSLQVRSSYNEQFF
few	.	TRBJ2-3	TRBV20-1	12	TGCAGTGCTAGAAACGGACCTCGTGTCGGGTATTTT	CSARNGPRVGYF
few	TRBD1	TRBJ2-7	TRBV6-5	15	TGTGCCAGCAGTTACTCTGGACAGGGGGCCTACGAGCAGTACTTC	CASSYSGQGAYEQYF
few	TRBD1	TRBJ1-6	TRBV6-1	16	TGTGCCAGTCGACCTATCGGAGGACAGGGGCGTTCACCCCTCCACTTT	CASRPIGGQGRSPLHF
few	.	TRBJ2-2	TRBV29-1	14	TGCAGCGTTCCGAAGGACAGAAACACCGGGGAGCTGTTTTTT	CSVPKDRNTGELFF
few	.	TRBJ1-1	TRBV20-1	11	TGCAGTGCTAGGAGGATTGCTGAAGCTTTCTTT	CSARRIAEAFF
.	.	TRBJ2-7	TRBV15	13	TGTGCCACCAGCAGAGTCCTCTCCGGCGAGCAGTACTTC	CATSRVLSGEQYF
.	.	TRBJ1-2	TRBV6-2/TRBV6-3	14	TGTGCCAGCAGCTACCTGAGGGCTAACTATGGCTACACCTTC	CASSYLRANYGYTF
.	TRBD2	TRBJ2-3	TRBV29-1	14	TGCAGCGTGACTAGCGGATCTAGCACAGATACGCAGTATTTT	CSVTSGSSTDTQYF
few	TRBD2	TRBJ2-5	TRBV7-6	17	TGTGCCAGCAGCTTATCTTCCGTAGCGGGAGCGGTAGAGACCCAGTACTTC	CASSLSSVAGAVETQYF
few	.	TRBJ1-2	TRBV2	12	TGTGCCACCCGGGGGGATAACTATGGCTACACCTTC	CATRGDNYGYTF
few	.	TRBJ1-4	TRBV7-2	15	TGTGCCAGCAGCTTCCGTTTGGGGGGGAATGAAAAACTGTTTTTT	CASSFRLGGNEKLFF
.	.	TRBJ1-5	TRBV10-2	14	TGCGCCAGCAGTCGGGGCTATAGCAATCAGCCCCAGCATTTT	CASSRGYSNQPQHF
few	TRBD1	TRBJ2-5	TRBV6-1	15	TGTGCCAGCACGGGGACAGGGGGTTGGGTAGAGACCCAGTACTTC	CASTGTGGWVETQYF
.	.	TRBJ2-7	TRBV28	13	TGTGCCAGCAGTTTAAGCCAAAACTACGAGCAGTACTTC	CASSLSQNYEQYF
few	TRBD2	TRBJ2-7	TRBV20-1	13	TGCAGTGCTGTTGGACTAGCTTCCTACGAGCAGTACTTC	CSAVGLASYEQYF
.	TRBD1	TRBJ1-1	TRBV28	15	TGTGCCAGCAGTTCAATGGGACAGTTGAACACTGAAGCTTTCTTT	CASSSMGQLNTEAFF
few	TRBD1	TRBJ2-7	TRBV6-1	14	TGTGCCAGCGAGAAGGGACAGGGGGAATACGAGCAGTACTTC	CASEKGQGEYEQYF
.	TRBD2	TRBJ2-2	TRBV7-7	18	TGTGCCAGCAGCTTAGCTGGGGGGACTAGCGCGAACACCGGGGAGCTGTTTTTT	CASSLAGGTSANTGELFF
.	.	TRBJ1-6	TRBV9	10	TGTGCCAGCGGGTGGGCAGCCCTCCACTTT	CASGWAALHF
few	TRBD1	TRBJ1-6	TRBV6-1	12	TGTGCCAGTCATGACAGGGATTCACCCCTCCACTTT	CASHDRDSPLHF
.	.	TRBJ2-3	TRBV18	13	TGTGCCAGCTCACCACTGAAGTCAGATACGCAGTATTTT	CASSPLKSDTQYF
.	TRBD1	TRBJ1-2	TRBV24-1	11	TGTGCCTCGCAGGGGGCTGACGGCTACACCTTC	CASQGADGYTF
.	.	TRBJ1-1	TRBV7-2	13	TGTGCCAGCCGGACAAGAATGAACACTGAAGCTTTCTTT	CASRTRMNTEAFF
.	.	TRBJ1-4	TRBV2	12	TGTGCCGCCCAACTAGGAAATGAAAAACTGTTTTTT	CAAQLGNEKLFF